These 26 T cell receptor beta chains came from one sample sequenced in a study of Graves' ophthalmopathy and Graves' hyperthyroidism. Amplified material comprised TCR beta CDR3 regions derived from RNA transcripts. In the first round, RT-PCR was carried out with HTBI primers, and a multiplex PCR formed the second round. From the multiplex PCR reads, TCRdb called clonotypes with MiXCR, one entry per CDR3 protein. Of more than 1,000,000 distinct CDR3 sequences in the sample, less than 45% were seen once. The sequenced material came from peripheral blood or thyroid tissue (not recorded which). These receptors originate from an adult man with Graves' hyperthyroidism.

The chain carries TRBV30 and TRBJ2-7; 8 nucleotides line up with TRBD1. Germline V gives CDR1 GTSNPN, CDR2 SVGIG (reference sequence). CDR3 length equals 11 residues. J was trimmed by 9 bases and V by 5 bases; bases with no gene match: 6. Written as DNA, the CDR3 is TGTGCCTGGGGGACAGGTGCTTGGCAGTACTTC. Its translation is CAWGTGAWQYF.

Many counts were recorded for this clonotype. The genes are TRBV7-9 and TRBJ2-5; D possibly corresponds to TRBD2 (6 bases). V shed 5 bases and J shed 4 bases, with 17 bases lying between them. This CDR3 spans 15 amino acids. Looked up from germline, CDR1 is SEHNR and CDR2 is FQNEAQ (reference sequence). This CDR3 reads CASSLTGEERETQYF. The CDR3 DNA reads TGTGCCAGCAGCCTAACGGGAGAGGAGCGAGAGACCCAGTACTTC.

The rearrangement links TRBV29-1 to TRBJ2-1; TRBD2 matches 10 bases. CDR1 is SQVTM and CDR2 is ANQGSEA in the germline V gene. The CDR3 runs 14 residues. Unmatched junction bases numbered 10, after V lost 6 bases and J lost 8 bases. The CDR3 region has the DNA TGCAGCGTAGCCAAGCGGGAGGGCCTCGATGAGCAGTTCTTC. Translation gives CSVAKREGLDEQFF.

J is TRBJ1-6 and V is TRBV15, with D perhaps matching TRBD1 (5 bases). Germline-derived CDR1 and CDR2 are LNHNV and YYDKDF (reference sequence). The V gene lost 7 bases and the J gene lost 9 bases, with 13 bases spanning the gap. The CDR3 is made up of 13 amino acids. CDR3 bases: TGTGCCACCACCAAATGGGGGAGTTCACCCCTCCACTTT. This sequence encodes CATTKWGSSPLHF.

The chain uses TRBV5-1 and TRBJ1-6; D may be TRBD1 (5 bases). The CDR3 runs 15 residues. Per the germline V gene, CDR1 is SGHRS and CDR2 is YFSETQ. V gave up 3 bases and J gave up 10 bases, with 17 bases separating them. The CDR3: CASSWGSGRGSPLHF. The CDR3 coding sequence is TGCGCCAGCAGCTGGGGATCGGGGCGCGGATCACCCCTCCACTTT.

This chain links TRBV19 with TRBJ2-7; D is possibly TRBD2 (7 bases). Trimming took 5 bases from V and 6 from J, leaving 23 bases between them. Germline assignment: CDR1 LNHDA and CDR2 SQIVND (reference sequence). The CDR3 has 16 amino acids. CDR3 DNA: TGTGCCAGTAGTCCCCGAGTTGGCGGGGGCATGGGCGAGCAGTACTTC. Protein product: CASSPRVGGGMGEQYF. Combining the CDR3 with reference TRBV19 and TRBJ2-7 gives the whole variable domain DGGITQSPKYLFRKEGQNVTLSCEQNLNHDAMYWYRQDPGQGLRLIYYSQIVNDFQKGDIAEGYSVSREKKESFPLTVTSAQKNPTAFYLCASSPRVGGGMGEQYFGPGTRLTVT.

Turning to this clonotype: A read error is likely, as this CDR3 ends without the conserved phenylalanine or tryptophan. No DNA is shown, since the ends of the CDR3 on it are uncertain; the CDR3 is the one TCRdb lists. This chain connects TRBV19 to TRBJ1-5; the table's TRBD1 call for D was not verified on the DNA. The germline V gene has CDR1 LNHDA and CDR2 SQIVND (reference sequence). Including both end residues, the CDR3 is 11 amino acids long. CDR3 residues: CASSTGTGGEY.

There are many counts of this clonotype. The V and J genes are TRBV7-9 and TRBJ1-2, with 8 positions matching TRBD1. The V gene end was trimmed by 1 base and the J gene end by 4 bases; junction bases not matched to a gene: 5. The CDR3 is 15 residues long. The V gene's germline CDR1 is SEHNR and CDR2 FQNEAQ (reference sequence). The CDR3 reads CASSLDRTGSYGYTF. DNA of the CDR3: TGTGCCAGCAGCTTAGACCGGACAGGGAGCTATGGCTACACCTTC.

This clonotype showed up many times. The chain combines TRBV10-3 with TRBJ1-6; TRBD1 matches 9 bases. CDR1 is ENHRY, CDR2 SYGVKD, per germline. J gave up 9 bases and V 8 bases, and 8 bases lay outside the gene matches. There are 14 residues in the CDR3. The CDR3 coding sequence is TGTGCCATCGGCCGGACAGGGGAGGCTTCACCCCTCCACTTT. Amino acids: CAIGRTGEASPLHF.

This clonotype has a count of ten or more. The V call is TRBV20-1, the J call TRBJ1-1, with 8 bases that match TRBD1. Germline V gene lookup returns CDR1 DFQATT and CDR2 SNEGSKA (reference sequence). This CDR3 is 14 amino acids long. V lost 6 bases to trimming and J lost 1 base; unmatched junction nucleotides: 7. CDR3: CSAHRQGRNTEAFF. Written as DNA, the CDR3 is TGCAGTGCCCACAGACAGGGGAGGAACACTGAAGCTTTCTTT.

V and J are TRBV5-1 and TRBJ1-5; D not certain. With 4 bases removed from V and 4 bases from J, the gap between germline ends came to 18 bases. CDR3 length: 16 amino acids. Germline V CDR1 and CDR2: SGHRS, YFSETQ. For the CDR3, the DNA is TGCGCCAGCAGCCAAGATTTGGCATCGCAAAATCAGCCCCAGCATTTT. Translation: CASSQDLASQNQPQHF. The variable domain in full, with the rest retrieved from reference TRBV5-1 and TRBJ1-5, is KAGVTQTPRYLIKTRGQQVTLSCSPISGHRSVSWYQQTPGQGLQFLFEYFSETQRNKGNFPGRFSGRQFSNSRSEMNVSTLELGDSALYLCASSQDLASQNQPQHFGDGTRLSIL.

This clonotype has a count of ten or more. This chain links TRBV20-1 with TRBJ1-2, with 10 bases lining up with TRBD1. Germline CDR1 DFQATT, CDR2 SNEGSKA (reference sequence). V shed 2 bases, J shed 8 bases, and the junction held 8 bases outside the gene matches. This CDR3 has 14 amino acids. The CDR3 DNA is TGCAGTGCTAGACCCTGGGGACAGGGGATCGGCTACACCTTC. Translation: CSARPWGQGIGYTF.

CDR3 DNA sequence: TGTGCCAACGAGGCGGGGGGGCCCCACTACGAGCAGTACTTC. Protein sequence: CANEAGGPHYEQYF. The J gene is TRBJ2-7, the V gene TRBV16; 9 nucleotides line up with TRBD2. Per the germline V gene, CDR1 is KGHSY and CDR2 is FQNENV. Germline trimming cut 10 bases from V and 3 bases from J; bases unmatched to any gene: 10. The CDR3 runs to 14 residues. The whole variable domain, remainder taken from reference TRBV16 and TRBJ2-7, is GEEVAQTPKHLVRGEGQKAKLYCAPIKGHSYVFWYQQVLKNEFKFLISFQNENVFDETGMPKERFSAKCLPNSPCSLEIQATKLEDSAVYFCANEAGGPHYEQYFGPGTRLTVT.

There are a few counts of this clonotype. V and J are TRBV12-3 or TRBV12-4 and TRBJ2-7; D is ambiguous. This CDR3 is built from 12 residues. V lost 6 bases, J lost 3 bases, and 9 bases lay in between. CDR3 region: CASRPTYYEQYF. DNA for the CDR3: TGTGCCAGCAGACCGACCTACTACGAGCAGTACTTC.

Concerning this clonotype itself: The junction departs from germline at one end; a sequencing error may be responsible. This chain links TRBV15 with TRBJ2-5, with 7 bases lining up with TRBD1. The CDR3 contains 16 residues. The germline CDR1 and CDR2 sequences are LNHNV and YYDKDF (reference sequence). CDR3 bases: TGTGCCGCCAGCAGCTTGTCGACAGGGACCGTAGAGACCCAGTACTTC. The encoded protein is CAASSLSTGTVETQYF. The whole variable domain, remainder taken from reference TRBV15 and TRBJ2-5, is DAMVIQNPRYQVTQFGKPVTLSCSQTLNHNVMYWYQQKSSQAPKLLFHYYDKDFNNEADTPDNFQSRRPNTSFCFLDIRSPGLGDTAMYLCAASSLSTGTVETQYFGPGTRLLVL.

The rearrangement uses TRBV7-3 and TRBJ2-7; D remains ambiguous. Germline values: CDR1 SGHTA, CDR2 FQGTGA. The CDR3 loop spans 12 amino acids. V was pared by 3 bases and J by 7 bases, with 10 bases between. CDR3 region: CASSLNQEEQYF. The CDR3 coding sequence is TGTGCCAGCAGCTTGAATCAGGAAGAGCAGTACTTC.

The J gene is TRBJ2-7, the V gene TRBV6-5; 7 bases agree with TRBD1. CDR1 and CDR2 from the germline V gene are MNHEY and SVGAGI. This CDR3 comprises 15 residues. V trimming: 2 bases; J trimming: 2 bases; junction bases outside the gene matches: 6. CDR3 sequence reads: CASSYVGGLTYEQYF. DNA for the CDR3: TGTGCCAGCAGTTACGTAGGGGGCCTCACCTACGAGCAGTACTTC.

J is TRBJ1-2 and V is TRBV29-1; 7 bases align to TRBD1. Trimming cost V 4 bases and J 0 bases; bases outside gene matches: 11. Germline CDR1 is SQVTM and CDR2 is ANQGSEA. The CDR3 loop spans 16 amino acids. In DNA form, the CDR3 reads TGCAGCGTTGTGAGGGGACAGATGAACACTAACTATGGCTACACCTTC. Translating gives CSVVRGQMNTNYGYTF. The full variable domain, its missing parts supplied by reference TRBV29-1 and TRBJ1-2, is SAVISQKPSRDICQRGTSLTIQCQVDSQVTMMFWYRQQPGQSLTLIATANQGSEATYESGFVIDKFPISRPNLTFSTLTVSNMSPEDSSIYLCSVVRGQMNTNYGYTFGSGTRLTVV.

The sample holds a few counts of this clonotype. The J gene is TRBJ2-7, the V gene TRBV9; D gene ambiguous. Germline V gene data show CDR1 as SGDLS and CDR2 as YYNGEE. Trimming removed 0 bases from V and 1 base from J, with 17 bases in between. This CDR3 comprises 17 residues. The CDR3 DNA reads TGTGCCAGCAGCGTAGGGGTAACCCCCTATGGTTCCTACGAGCAGTACTTC. It yields the protein CASSVGVTPYGSYEQYF.

The genes are TRBV29-1 and TRBJ2-7; TRBD2 matches at 9 bases. J lost 3 bases, V lost 7 bases, and 10 bases had no gene match. The CDR3 sequence is 14 residues long. Germline CDR1 and CDR2: SQVTM and ANQGSEA. Here the CDR3 reads CSAEAGGAHYEQYF. CDR3 in DNA: TGCAGCGCCGAGGCGGGGGGGGCTCACTACGAGCAGTACTTC.

Comment on this clonotype: Germline is not matched at one junction end, which may reflect a read error. V usage is TRBV10-1 and J usage is TRBJ1-6, with 9 bases matching TRBD1. Per the germline V gene, CDR1 is WNHNN and CDR2 is SYGVQD (reference sequence). The CDR3 is 16 amino acids. This chain's CDR3 is CASSTPGQGTSSPLHF. The CDR3 region has the DNA TGTGCCAGCAGCACGCCGGGACAGGGTACAAGTTCACCCCTCCACTTT.

This clonotype was observed a handful of times. For the CDR3, the DNA is TGTGCCAGTAGTATAGGGGCCAGGGGAGCCTCCTACGAGCAGTACTTC. Translated: CASSIGARGASYEQYF. This chain connects TRBV19 to TRBJ2-7; D might be TRBD1 (6 bases). Germline V lookup: CDR1 LNHDA, CDR2 SQIVND (reference sequence). The CDR3 loop spans 16 amino acids. Trimming removed 1 base at V and 0 bases at J, with 13 bases between.

A remark on this clonotype: This may be a read error, as it is one base from a much larger clone. The chain couples TRBV7-2 to TRBJ2-5; D might be TRBD2 (6 bases). Germline V gene sequence: CDR1 SGHTA, CDR2 FQGNSA. Trimming cost V 4 bases and J 8 bases, with 11 bases left between them. The CDR3 totals 12 residues. CDR3 in DNA: TGTGCCAGCAGCTCTCCCGGGGGAACCCAGTACTTC. Amino acids: CASSSPGGTQYF.

Only a few counts were recorded for this clonotype. This chain joins TRBV20-1 and TRBJ1-6; D is unclear. The V and J ends lost 4 bases and 7 bases respectively, with 14 bases between them. In germline, CDR1 is DFQATT, CDR2 SNEGSKA (reference sequence). This CDR3 spans 14 amino acids. The CDR3 region is CSAIEPKQNSPLHF. In DNA form, the CDR3 reads TGCAGTGCTATTGAACCCAAGCAAAATTCACCCCTCCACTTT.

This chain connects TRBV5-6 to TRBJ1-4, with a weak D call TRBD1 (5 bases). The CDR3 consists of 15 residues. Trimming shortened V by 6 bases and J by 2 bases, and 14 bases separated the two germline ends. The germline V gene encodes CDR1 SGHDT and CDR2 YYEEEE. The CDR3 sequence is CASKSLGVTNEKLFF. CDR3 DNA sequence: TGTGCCAGCAAGTCCTTGGGGGTGACTAATGAAAAACTGTTTTTT.

Turning to this clonotype: The junction does not match germline at one end; this may be a read error. The chain joins TRBV10-2 to TRBJ2-7; TRBD1 might be the D (6 bases). The CDR3 covers 13 residues. Germline V gives CDR1 WSHSY, CDR2 SAAADI. The CDR3 nucleotides read TGTGCCAGCATCGAAGGGGGATCCTACGAGCAGTACTTC. It encodes CASIEGGSYEQYF.